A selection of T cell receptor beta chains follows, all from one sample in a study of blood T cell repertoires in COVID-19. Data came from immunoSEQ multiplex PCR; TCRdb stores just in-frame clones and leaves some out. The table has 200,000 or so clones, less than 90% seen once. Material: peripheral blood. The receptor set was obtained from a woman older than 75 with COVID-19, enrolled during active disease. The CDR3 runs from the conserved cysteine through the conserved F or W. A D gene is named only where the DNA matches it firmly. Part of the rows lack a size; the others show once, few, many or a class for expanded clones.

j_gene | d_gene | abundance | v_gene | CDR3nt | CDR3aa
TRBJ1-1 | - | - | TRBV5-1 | TGCGCCAGCAGCCTCAGCACAGATAGCACTGAAGCTTTCTTT | CASSLSTDSTEAFF
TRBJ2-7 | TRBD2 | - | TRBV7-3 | TGTGCCAGCAGCTCTAGCGGGGGGCCCCTCTACGAGCAGTACTTC | CASSSSGGPLYEQYF
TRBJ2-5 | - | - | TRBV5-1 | TGCGCCAGCAGCTTGGCGGGGACAACCTTCCAAGAGACCCAGTACTTC | CASSLAGTTFQETQYF
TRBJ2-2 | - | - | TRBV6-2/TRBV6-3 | TGTGCCAGCAGTTACTCTTGGGGGCTGGGGGAGCTGTTTTTT | CASSYSWGLGELFF
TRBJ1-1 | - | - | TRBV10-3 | TGTGCCATCAGTGTAGGGGGGGCCACTGAAGCTTTCTTT | CAISVGGATEAFF
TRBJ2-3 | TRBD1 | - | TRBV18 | TGTGCCAGCTCATTTTCGACAGGGGATACAGATACGCAGTATTTT | CASSFSTGDTDTQYF
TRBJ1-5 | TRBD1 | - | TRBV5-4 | TGTGCCAGCAGCTTGGGTACAGGGGACGTGGGCAATCAGCCCCAGCATTTT | CASSLGTGDVGNQPQHF
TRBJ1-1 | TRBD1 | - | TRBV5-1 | TGCGCCAGCAGCTTACAGACAGGGCTGAACACTGAAGCTTTCTTT | CASSLQTGLNTEAFF
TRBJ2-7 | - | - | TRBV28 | TGTGCCAGCAGTCGTCCCGTGACACCACGGGAGCAGTACTTC | CASSRPVTPREQYF
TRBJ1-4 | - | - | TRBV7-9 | TGTGCCAGCAGAGACTACAGGGAAACGAAAGAAAAACTGTTTTTT | CASRDYRETKEKLFF
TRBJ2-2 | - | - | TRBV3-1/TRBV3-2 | TGTGCCAGCAGCCTTCAGGGGGGCACCGGGGAGCTGTTTTTT | CASSLQGGTGELFF
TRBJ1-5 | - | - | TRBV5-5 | TGTGCCAGCAGTATAAACGGGGTCAGACAGCCCCAGCATTTT | CASSINGVRQPQHF
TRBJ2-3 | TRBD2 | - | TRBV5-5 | TGTGCCAGCAGCCCCTCAGGACTAGCGGGGGGGCTAGATACGCAGTATTTT | CASSPSGLAGGLDTQYF
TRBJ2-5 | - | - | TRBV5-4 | TGTGCCAGCAGCGCCGCACAGGGTAGGCAAGAGACCCAGTACTTC | CASSAAQGRQETQYF
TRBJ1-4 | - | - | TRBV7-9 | TGTGCCAGCAGCTCAAGACAAACGAATGAAAAACTGTTTTTT | CASSSRQTNEKLFF
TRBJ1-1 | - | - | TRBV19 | TGTGCCAGCCAGGGAACCATGAACACTGAAGCTTTCTTT | CASQGTMNTEAFF
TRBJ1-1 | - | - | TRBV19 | TGTGCCAGTAGCATCCAACAGGGTTATATGAACACTGAAGCTTTCTTT | CASSIQQGYMNTEAFF
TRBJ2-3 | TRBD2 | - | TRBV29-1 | TGCAGCGTTTCCGACACTAGCGGGGGAGATACGCAGTATTTT | CSVSDTSGGDTQYF
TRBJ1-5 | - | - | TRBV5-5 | TGTGCCAGCAGCACGGGAGAGGGGTTGAGCAATCAGCCCCAGCATTTT | CASSTGEGLSNQPQHF
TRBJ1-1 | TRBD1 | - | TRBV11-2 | TGTGCCAGCAGCCTCGGGACAGGTGAAAACACTGAAGCTTTCTTT | CASSLGTGENTEAFF
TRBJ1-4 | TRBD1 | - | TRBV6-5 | TGTGCCAGCAGTTACTCGGGAGGGACAGGGAATGAAAAACTGTTTTTT | CASSYSGGTGNEKLFF
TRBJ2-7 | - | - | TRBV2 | TGTGCCAGCAGCCAACTCAGAGGGTACGAGCAGTACTTC | CASSQLRGYEQYF
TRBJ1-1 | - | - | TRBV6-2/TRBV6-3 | TGTGCCAGCAGTTACTCGAATCAGGGTTTATCTTTCTTT | CASSYSNQGLSFF
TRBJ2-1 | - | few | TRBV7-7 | TGTGCTAGCAGCTCGAATAGCGCGGCGGGGAATGAGCAGTTCTTC | CASSSNSAAGNEQFF
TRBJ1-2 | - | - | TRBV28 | TGTGCCAGCAGTGTTGAGGGGAGGGACTATGGCTACACCTTC | CASSVEGRDYGYTF
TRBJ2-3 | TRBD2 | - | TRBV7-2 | TGTGCCAGCAGGGAAACTAGCGGGGGCCTCGCACATACGCAGTATTTT | CASRETSGGLAHTQYF
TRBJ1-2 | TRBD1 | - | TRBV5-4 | TGTGCCAGCAGCTCCGGACAGGGGGACGGGGGCTACACCTTC | CASSSGQGDGGYTF
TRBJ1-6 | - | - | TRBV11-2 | TGTGCCAGCAGCTTAGGAAGAATTAGCTCCTATAATTCACCCCTCCACTTT | CASSLGRISSYNSPLHF
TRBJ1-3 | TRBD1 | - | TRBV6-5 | TGTGCCAGCAGTTACTCGACAGGGGTTGGAAACACCATATATTTT | CASSYSTGVGNTIYF
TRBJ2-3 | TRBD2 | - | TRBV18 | TGTGCCAGCTCACCATATCAAGCGGGGGGATCCGATACGCAGTATTTT | CASSPYQAGGSDTQYF
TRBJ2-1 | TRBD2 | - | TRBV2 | TGTGCCAGCAGCAAAGGGACTAGCTACAATGAGCAGTTCTTC | CASSKGTSYNEQFF
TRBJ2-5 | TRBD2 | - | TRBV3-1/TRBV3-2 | TGTGCCAGCAGCCCCACCGGGACTAGCGGTCGGGGGGAGACCCAGTACTTC | CASSPTGTSGRGETQYF
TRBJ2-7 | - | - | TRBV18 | TGTGCCAGCTCACCATCCTCCGGTCCCTACGAGCAGTACTTC | CASSPSSGPYEQYF
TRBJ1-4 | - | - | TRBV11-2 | TGTGCCAGCAGCTCACTTATGGCGGGAGATGGAAAACTGTTTTTT | CASSSLMAGDGKLFF
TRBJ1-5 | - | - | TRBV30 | TGTGCCTGGAACAGGGTAGGAAGCAATCAGCCCCAGCATTTT | CAWNRVGSNQPQHF
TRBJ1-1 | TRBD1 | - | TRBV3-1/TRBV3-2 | TGTGCCAGCAGCCCCGGGACAGGTGGGGTGACTTTCTTT | CASSPGTGGVTFF
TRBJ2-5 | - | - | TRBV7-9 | TGTGCCAGCAGTCCTGGCATAGGCGGACAAGAGACCCAGTACTTC | CASSPGIGGQETQYF